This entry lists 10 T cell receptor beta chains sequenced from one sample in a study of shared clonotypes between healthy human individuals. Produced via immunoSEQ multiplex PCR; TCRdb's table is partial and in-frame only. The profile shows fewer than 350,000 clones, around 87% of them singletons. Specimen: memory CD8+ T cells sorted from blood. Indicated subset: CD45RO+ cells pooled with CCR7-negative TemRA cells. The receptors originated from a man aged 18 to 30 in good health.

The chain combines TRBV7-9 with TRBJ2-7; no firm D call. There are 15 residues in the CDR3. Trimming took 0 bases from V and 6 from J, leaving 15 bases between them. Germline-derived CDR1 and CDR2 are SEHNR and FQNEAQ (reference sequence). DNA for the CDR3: TGTGCCAGCAGCTTAGCGCAAGGCTCCTTTGGCGAGCAGTACTTC. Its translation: CASSLAQGSFGEQYF.

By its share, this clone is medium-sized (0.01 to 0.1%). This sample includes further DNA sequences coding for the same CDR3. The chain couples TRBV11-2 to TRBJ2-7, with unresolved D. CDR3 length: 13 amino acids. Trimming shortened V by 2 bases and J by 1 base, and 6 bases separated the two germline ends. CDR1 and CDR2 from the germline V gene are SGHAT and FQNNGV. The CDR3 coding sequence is TGTGCCAGCAGCTTACAGACGTCCTACGAGCAGTACTTC. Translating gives CASSLQTSYEQYF. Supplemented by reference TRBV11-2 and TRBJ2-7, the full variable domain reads EAGVAQSPRYKIIEKRQSVAFWCNPISGHATLYWYQQILGQGPKLLIQFQNNGVVDDSQLPKDRFSAERLKGVDSTLKIQPAKLEDSAVYLCASSLQTSYEQYFGPGTRLTVT.

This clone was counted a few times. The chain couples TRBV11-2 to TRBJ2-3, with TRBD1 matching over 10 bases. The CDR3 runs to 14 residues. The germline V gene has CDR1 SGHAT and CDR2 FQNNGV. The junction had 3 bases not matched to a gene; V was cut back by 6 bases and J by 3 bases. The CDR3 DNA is TGTGCCAGCAGGAGGACAGGGGGAACAGATACGCAGTATTTT. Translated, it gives CASRRTGGTDTQYF.

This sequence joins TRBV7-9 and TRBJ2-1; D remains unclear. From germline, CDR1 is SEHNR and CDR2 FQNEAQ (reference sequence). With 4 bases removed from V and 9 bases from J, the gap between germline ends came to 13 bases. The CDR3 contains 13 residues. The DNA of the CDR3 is TGTGCCAGCAGCTCCCCAGATAAGGGTGAGCAGTTCTTC. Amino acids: CASSSPDKGEQFF.

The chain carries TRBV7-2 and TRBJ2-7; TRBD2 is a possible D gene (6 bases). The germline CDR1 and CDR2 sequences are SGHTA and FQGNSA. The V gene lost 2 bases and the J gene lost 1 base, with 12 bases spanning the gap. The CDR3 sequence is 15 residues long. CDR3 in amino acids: CASSLSSGPSYEQYF. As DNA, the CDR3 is TGTGCCAGCAGCTTAAGTAGCGGTCCATCCTACGAGCAGTACTTC.

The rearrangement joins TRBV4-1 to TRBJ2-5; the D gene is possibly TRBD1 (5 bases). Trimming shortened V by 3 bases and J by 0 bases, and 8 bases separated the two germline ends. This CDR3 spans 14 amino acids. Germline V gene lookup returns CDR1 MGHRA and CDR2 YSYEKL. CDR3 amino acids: CASSHQTDQETQYF. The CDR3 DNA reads TGCGCCAGCAGCCACCAGACAGACCAAGAGACCCAGTACTTC.

CDR3 protein: CASSSNRVDTQYF. CDR3 DNA: TGTGCCAGCAGCTCTAACAGGGTGGATACGCAGTATTTT. V gene TRBV11-2 combines with J gene TRBJ2-3, with a possible D match to TRBD1 (6 bases). V was shortened by 4 bases and J by 6 bases, with 11 bases between the two germline ends. The CDR3 extends over 13 amino acids. Germline V gene data show CDR1 as SGHAT and CDR2 as FQNNGV.

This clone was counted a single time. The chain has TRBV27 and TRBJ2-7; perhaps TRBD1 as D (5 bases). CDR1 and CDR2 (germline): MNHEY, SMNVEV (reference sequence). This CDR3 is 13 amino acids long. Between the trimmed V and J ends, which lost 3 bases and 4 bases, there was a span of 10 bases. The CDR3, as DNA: TGTGCCAGCAGTTTCAGGGATGGGTACGAGCAGTACTTC. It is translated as CASSFRDGYEQYF.

The CDR3 here is CASSDKEVAGSSYNEQFF. In DNA, the CDR3 is TGTGCCAGCAGTGATAAGGAGGTAGCGGGGTCCTCCTACAATGAGCAGTTCTTC. The genes are TRBV2 and TRBJ2-1; 8 positions match TRBD2. This CDR3 comprises 18 residues. Germline V lookup: CDR1 SNHLY, CDR2 FYNNEI. Losses at the gene ends were 3 bases for V and 0 bases for J; bases not matched to a gene: 10.

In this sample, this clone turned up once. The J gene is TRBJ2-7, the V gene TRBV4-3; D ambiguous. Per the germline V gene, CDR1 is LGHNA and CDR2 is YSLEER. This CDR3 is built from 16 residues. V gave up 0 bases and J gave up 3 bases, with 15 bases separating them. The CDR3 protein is CASSQDYGGVYYEQYF. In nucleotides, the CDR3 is TGCGCCAGCAGCCAAGATTATGGTGGAGTTTACTACGAGCAGTACTTC.